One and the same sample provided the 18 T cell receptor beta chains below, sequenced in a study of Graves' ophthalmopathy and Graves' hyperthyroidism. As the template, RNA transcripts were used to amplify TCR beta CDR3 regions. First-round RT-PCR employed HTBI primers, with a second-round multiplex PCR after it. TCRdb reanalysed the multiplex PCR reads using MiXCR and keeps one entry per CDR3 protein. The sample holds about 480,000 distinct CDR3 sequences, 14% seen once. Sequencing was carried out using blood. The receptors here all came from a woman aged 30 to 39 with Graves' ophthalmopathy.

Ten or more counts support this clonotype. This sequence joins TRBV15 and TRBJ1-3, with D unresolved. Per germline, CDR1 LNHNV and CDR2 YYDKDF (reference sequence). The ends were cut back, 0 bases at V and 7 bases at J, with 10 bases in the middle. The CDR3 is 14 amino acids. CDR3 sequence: CATSRDRILNTIYF. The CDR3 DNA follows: TGTGCCACCAGCAGAGATCGGATTTTGAACACCATATATTTT.

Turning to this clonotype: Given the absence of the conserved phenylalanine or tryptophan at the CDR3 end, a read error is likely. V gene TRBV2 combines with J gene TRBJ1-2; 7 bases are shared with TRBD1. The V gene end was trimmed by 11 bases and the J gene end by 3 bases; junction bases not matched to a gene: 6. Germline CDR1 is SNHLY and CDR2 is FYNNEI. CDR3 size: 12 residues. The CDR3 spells CACGTAYYGYTV. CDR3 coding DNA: TGTGCCTGCGGGACAGCCTACTATGGCTACACCGTC.

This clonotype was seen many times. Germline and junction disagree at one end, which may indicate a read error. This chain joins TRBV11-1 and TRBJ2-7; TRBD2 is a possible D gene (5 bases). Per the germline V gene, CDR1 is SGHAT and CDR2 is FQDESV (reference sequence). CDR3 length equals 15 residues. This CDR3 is CTSSRDPKSSYEQYF. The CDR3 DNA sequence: TGTACCAGCAGCCGGGATCCTAAAAGCTCCTACGAGCAGTACTTC.

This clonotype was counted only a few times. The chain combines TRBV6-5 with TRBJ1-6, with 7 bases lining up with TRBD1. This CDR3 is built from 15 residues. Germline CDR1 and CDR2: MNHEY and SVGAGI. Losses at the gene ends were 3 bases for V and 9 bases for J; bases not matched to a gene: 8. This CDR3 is CASSYSTGYGSPLHF. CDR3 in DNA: TGTGCCAGCAGTTATTCGACAGGGTACGGTTCACCCCTCCACTTT.

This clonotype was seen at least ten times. CDR3 bases: TGTGCCACCTCCACTTCCAGCTACGAGCAGTACTTC. This encodes CATSTSSYEQYF. The gene calls are TRBV24-1 and TRBJ2-7; D is ambiguous. The CDR3 consists of 12 residues. CDR1 KGHDR and CDR2 SFDVKD come from the germline V gene. V lost 9 bases to trimming and J lost 3 bases, with 11 bases between them.

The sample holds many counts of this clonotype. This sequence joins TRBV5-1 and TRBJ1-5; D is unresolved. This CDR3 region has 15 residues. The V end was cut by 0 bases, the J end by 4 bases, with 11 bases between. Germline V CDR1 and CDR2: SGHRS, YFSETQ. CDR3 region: CASSLAGVNNQPQHF. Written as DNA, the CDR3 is TGCGCCAGCAGCTTGGCAGGAGTTAATAATCAGCCCCAGCATTTT.

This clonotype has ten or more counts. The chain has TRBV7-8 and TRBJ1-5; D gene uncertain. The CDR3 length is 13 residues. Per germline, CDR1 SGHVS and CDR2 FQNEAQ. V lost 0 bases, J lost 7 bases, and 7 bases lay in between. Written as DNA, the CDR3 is TGTGCCAGCAGCTTAGCTATCCTCCAGCCCCAGCATTTT. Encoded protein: CASSLAILQPQHF.

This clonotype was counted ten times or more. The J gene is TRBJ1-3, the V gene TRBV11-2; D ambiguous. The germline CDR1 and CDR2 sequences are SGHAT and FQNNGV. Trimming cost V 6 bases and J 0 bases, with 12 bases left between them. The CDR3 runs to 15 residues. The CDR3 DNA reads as TGTGCCAGCAGAAGAGGAGTCATCTCTGGAAACACCATATATTTT. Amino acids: CASRRGVISGNTIYF.

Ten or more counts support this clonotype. The CDR3 reads CASGLQNQPQHF. The CDR3 coding sequence is TGTGCTAGTGGTTTGCAAAATCAGCCCCAGCATTTT. V is TRBV12-5 and J is TRBJ1-5; D unclear. The CDR3 is made up of 12 amino acids. Looked up from germline, CDR1 is LGHNT and CDR2 is FRNRAP. V shed 2 bases and J shed 4 bases, with 3 bases lying between them.

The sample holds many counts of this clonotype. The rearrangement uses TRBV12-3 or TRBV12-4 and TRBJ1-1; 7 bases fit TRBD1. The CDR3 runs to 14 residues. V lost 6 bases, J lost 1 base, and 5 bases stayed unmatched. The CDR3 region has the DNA TGTGCCAGCAGGTCGAACAGGGGGAACACTGAAGCTTTCTTT. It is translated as CASRSNRGNTEAFF.

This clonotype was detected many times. CDR3 loop: CASSYAQGTEQYF. In DNA form, the CDR3 reads TGTGCCAGCAGTTACGCCCAGGGGACCGAGCAGTACTTC. The chain recombines TRBV6-6 with TRBJ2-7; D is possibly TRBD1 (6 bases). The CDR3 extends over 13 amino acids. Between the trimmed V and J ends, which lost 2 bases and 6 bases, there was a span of 11 bases. The germline gives CDR1 MNHNY, CDR2 SVGAGI (reference sequence).

The CDR3 spells CASSEGEPTDTQYF. In DNA, the CDR3 is TGTGCCAGCAGTGAAGGGGAGCCCACAGATACGCAGTATTTT. The chain couples TRBV6-4 to TRBJ2-3; D is possibly TRBD1 or TRBD2 (5 bases each). CDR3 length: 14 amino acids. CDR1 is MRHNA, CDR2 SNTAGT, per germline. The V end was cut by 3 bases, the J end by 2 bases, with 9 bases between.

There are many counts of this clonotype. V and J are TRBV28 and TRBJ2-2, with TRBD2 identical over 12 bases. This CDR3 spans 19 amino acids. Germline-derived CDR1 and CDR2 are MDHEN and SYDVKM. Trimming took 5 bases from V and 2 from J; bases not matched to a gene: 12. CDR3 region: CASSRIGKGLAGNTGELFF. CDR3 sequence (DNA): TGTGCCAGCAGTCGAATCGGGAAAGGACTAGCGGGAAACACCGGGGAGCTGTTTTTT.

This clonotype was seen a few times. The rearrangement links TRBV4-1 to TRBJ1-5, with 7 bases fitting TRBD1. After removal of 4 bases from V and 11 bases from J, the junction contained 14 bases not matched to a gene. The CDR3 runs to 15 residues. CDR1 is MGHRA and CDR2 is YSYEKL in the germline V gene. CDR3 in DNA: TGCGCCAGCAGCCCCCCCGGGACAGACTTAGAGGCCCAGCATTTT. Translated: CASSPPGTDLEAQHF.

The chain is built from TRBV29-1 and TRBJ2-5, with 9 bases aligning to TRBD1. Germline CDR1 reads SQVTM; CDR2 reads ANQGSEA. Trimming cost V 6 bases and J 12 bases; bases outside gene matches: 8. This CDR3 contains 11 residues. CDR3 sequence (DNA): TGCAGCGTACGGGACAGGGAGGCCGAGTACTTC. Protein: CSVRDREAEYF.

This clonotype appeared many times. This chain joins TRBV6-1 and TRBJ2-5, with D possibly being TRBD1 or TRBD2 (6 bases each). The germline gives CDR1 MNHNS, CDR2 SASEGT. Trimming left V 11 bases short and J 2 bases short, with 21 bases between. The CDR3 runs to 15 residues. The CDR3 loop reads CASRRTRGDQETQYF. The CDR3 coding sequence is TGTGCCTCAAGGCGGACAAGGGGGGATCAAGAGACCCAGTACTTC.

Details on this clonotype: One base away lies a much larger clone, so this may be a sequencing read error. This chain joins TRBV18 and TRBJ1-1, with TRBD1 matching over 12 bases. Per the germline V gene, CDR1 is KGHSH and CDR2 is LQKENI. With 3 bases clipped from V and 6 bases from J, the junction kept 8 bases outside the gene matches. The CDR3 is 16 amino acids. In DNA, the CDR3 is TGTGCCAGCTCACCCCCGGGACAGGGGGCATTCGCTGAAGCTTTCTTT. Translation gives CASSPPGQGAFAEAFF.

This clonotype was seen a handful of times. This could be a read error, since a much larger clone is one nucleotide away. CDR3 region: CASSVVSGPGTQYF. In DNA form, the CDR3 reads TGTGCCAGCAGCGTAGTGTCAGGCCCAGGTACGCAGTATTTT. V and J are TRBV9 and TRBJ2-3; D uncertain. Germline V gene data show CDR1 as SGDLS and CDR2 as YYNGEE. The CDR3 totals 14 residues. V was clipped by 0 bases and J by 8 bases, with 13 bases between them.